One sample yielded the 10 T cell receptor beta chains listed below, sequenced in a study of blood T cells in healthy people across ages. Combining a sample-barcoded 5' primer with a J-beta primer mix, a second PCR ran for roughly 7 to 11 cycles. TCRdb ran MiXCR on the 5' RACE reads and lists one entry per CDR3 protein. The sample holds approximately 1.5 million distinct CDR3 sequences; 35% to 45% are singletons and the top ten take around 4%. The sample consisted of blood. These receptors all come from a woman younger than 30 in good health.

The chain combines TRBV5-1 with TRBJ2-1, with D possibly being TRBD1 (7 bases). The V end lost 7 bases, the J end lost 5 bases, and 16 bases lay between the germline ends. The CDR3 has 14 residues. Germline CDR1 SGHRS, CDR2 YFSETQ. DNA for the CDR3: TGCGCCAGCGCGGCAGGGGGGCCCCACAATGAGCAGTTCTTC. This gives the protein CASAAGGPHNEQFF.

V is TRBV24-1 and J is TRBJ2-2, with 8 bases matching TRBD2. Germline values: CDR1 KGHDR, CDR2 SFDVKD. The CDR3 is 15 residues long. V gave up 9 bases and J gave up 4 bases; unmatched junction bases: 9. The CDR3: CATGESGRGTGELFF. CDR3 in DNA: TGTGCCACCGGGGAAAGCGGGAGAGGCACCGGGGAGCTGTTTTTT.

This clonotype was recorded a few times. The CDR3 reads CSARTPANTEAFF. CDR3 coding DNA: TGCAGTGCTAGGACCCCAGCGAACACTGAAGCTTTCTTT. This chain uses TRBV20-1 with TRBJ1-1; no clear D gene. Per germline, CDR1 DFQATT and CDR2 SNEGSKA (reference sequence). The CDR3 extends over 13 amino acids. The V gene lost 3 bases and the J gene lost 1 base, with 9 bases spanning the gap.

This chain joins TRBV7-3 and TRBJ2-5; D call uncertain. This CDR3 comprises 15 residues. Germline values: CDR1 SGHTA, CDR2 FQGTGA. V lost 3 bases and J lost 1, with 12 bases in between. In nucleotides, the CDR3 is TGTGCCAGCAGCTTCGGGCAGCCAACCCAAGAGACCCAGTACTTC. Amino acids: CASSFGQPTQETQYF. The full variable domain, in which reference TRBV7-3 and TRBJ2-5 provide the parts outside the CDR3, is GAGVSQTPSNKVTEKGKYVELRCDPISGHTALYWYRQSLGQGPEFLIYFQGTGAADDSGLPNDRFFAVRPEGSVSTLKIQRTERGDSAVYLCASSFGQPTQETQYFGPGTRLLVL.

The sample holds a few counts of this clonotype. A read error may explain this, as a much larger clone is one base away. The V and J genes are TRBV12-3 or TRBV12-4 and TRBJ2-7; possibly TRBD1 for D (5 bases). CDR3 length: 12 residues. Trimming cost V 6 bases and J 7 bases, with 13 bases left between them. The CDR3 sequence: CASRFRVREQYF. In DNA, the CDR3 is TGTGCCAGCAGGTTCAGGGTTAGGGAGCAGTACTTC.

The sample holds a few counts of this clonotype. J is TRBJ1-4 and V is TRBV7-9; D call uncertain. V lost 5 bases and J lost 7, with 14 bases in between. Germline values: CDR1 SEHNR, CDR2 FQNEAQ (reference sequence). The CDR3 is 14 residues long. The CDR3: CASSDDNRGEKLFF. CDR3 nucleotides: TGTGCCAGCAGCGACGACAACAGAGGTGAAAAACTGTTTTTT.

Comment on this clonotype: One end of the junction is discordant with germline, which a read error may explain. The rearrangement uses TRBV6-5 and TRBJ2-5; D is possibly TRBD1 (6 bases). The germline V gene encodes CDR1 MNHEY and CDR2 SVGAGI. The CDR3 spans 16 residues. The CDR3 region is CACSSTGSLAKNIQYF. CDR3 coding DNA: TGTGCCTGCAGTTCCACAGGGAGTCTAGCCAAAAACATACAGTACTTC.

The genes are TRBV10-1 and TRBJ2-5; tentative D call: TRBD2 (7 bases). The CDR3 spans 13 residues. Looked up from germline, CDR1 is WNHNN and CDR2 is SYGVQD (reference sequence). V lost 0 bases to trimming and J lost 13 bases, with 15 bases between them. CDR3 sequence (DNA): TGCGCCAGCAGTGAGTCGTCAAGGGGGGGCCGGTACTTC. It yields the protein CASSESSRGGRYF.

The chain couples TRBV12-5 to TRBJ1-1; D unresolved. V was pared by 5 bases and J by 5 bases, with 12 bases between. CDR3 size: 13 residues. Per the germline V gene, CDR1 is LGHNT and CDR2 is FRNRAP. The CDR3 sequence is CASGPGVGTEAFF. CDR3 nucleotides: TGTGCTAGTGGTCCAGGAGTGGGGACTGAAGCTTTCTTT.

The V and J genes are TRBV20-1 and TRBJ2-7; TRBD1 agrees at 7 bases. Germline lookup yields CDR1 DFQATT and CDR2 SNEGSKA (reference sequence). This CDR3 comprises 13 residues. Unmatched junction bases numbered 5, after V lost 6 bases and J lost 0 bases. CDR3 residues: CSAGDSSSYEQYF. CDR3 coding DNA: TGCAGTGCCGGGGACAGTAGCTCCTACGAGCAGTACTTC.